The 23 T cell receptor beta chains below all came from one sample that was sequenced in a study of Tregs in tolerant kidney transplant recipients. The repertoire was sequenced with immunoSEQ multiplex PCR; TCRdb's copy has only in-frame clones and lacks some. The repertoire holds 15,000 to 20,000 clones, with roughly 65% as singletons. The antigens these receptors bind are not known. Sequenced material: Tregs from blood cultured with allogeneic cells. The receptors stem from a human donor in good health.

The gene calls are TRBV10-3 and TRBJ1-3; D not certain. Germline values: CDR1 ENHRY, CDR2 SYGVKD. The CDR3 totals 14 residues. Trimming removed 10 bases at V and 0 bases at J, with 13 bases between. The CDR3 loop is CATTNLFSGNTIYF. The CDR3 nucleotides read TGTGCCACCACGAACCTGTTCTCTGGAAACACCATATATTTT.

The chain carries TRBV5-4 and TRBJ2-4; tentatively, D is TRBD2 (7 bases). V gave up 3 bases and J gave up 1 base, with 17 bases separating them. The CDR3 spans 17 residues. Germline V gene data show CDR1 as SGHNT and CDR2 as YYREEE (reference sequence). DNA for the CDR3: TGTGCCAGCAGCTCCCAAATCGGGGGGCTGGCCAAAAACATTCAGTACTTC. Its protein product is CASSSQIGGLAKNIQYF.

This clone has more than one count but fewer than ten. The V and J genes are TRBV19 and TRBJ2-5, with D unclear. The V and J ends lost 5 bases and 1 base respectively, with 11 bases between them. Germline V gene lookup returns CDR1 LNHDA and CDR2 SQIVND (reference sequence). The CDR3 has 14 residues. CDR3 amino acids: CASSLTAGQETQYF. The CDR3 coding sequence is TGTGCCAGTAGTTTAACGGCCGGCCAAGAGACCCAGTACTTC.

In this sample, this clone is medium-sized. This chain uses TRBV18 with TRBJ2-7, with 10 bases matching TRBD2. The CDR3 is made up of 15 amino acids. V was pared by 2 bases and J by 0 bases, with 1 base of the junction left unmatched. Germline V gives CDR1 KGHSH, CDR2 LQKENI. CDR3 residues: CASSPSSGSSYEQYF. Written as DNA, the CDR3 is TGTGCCAGCTCACCATCTAGCGGGAGCTCCTACGAGCAGTACTTC. The whole variable domain, filled in from reference TRBV18 and TRBJ2-7, reads NAGVMQNPRHLVRRRGQEARLRCSPMKGHSHVYWYRQLPEEGLKFMVYLQKENIIDESGMPKERFSAEFPKEGPSILRIQQVVRGDSAAYFCASSPSSGSSYEQYFGPGTRLTVT.

The chain employs TRBV29-1 and TRBJ1-5, with 7 nucleotides matching TRBD1. V shed 7 bases, J shed 2 bases, and the junction held 8 bases outside the gene matches. Germline CDR1 is SQVTM and CDR2 is ANQGSEA. CDR3 length: 14 amino acids. CDR3 amino acids: CSAAKGAGNQPQHF. The DNA of the CDR3 is TGCAGCGCCGCTAAGGGGGCCGGCAATCAGCCCCAGCATTTT.

The chain joins TRBV9 to TRBJ2-1; TRBD2 agrees at 7 bases. Losses at the gene ends were 0 bases for V and 9 bases for J; bases not matched to a gene: 3. CDR3 length equals 13 residues. Germline CDR1 and CDR2: SGDLS and YYNGEE. The CDR3 bases are TGTGCCAGCAGCGTAGTGCCGGGGGGTGAGCAGTTCTTC. Translated: CASSVVPGGEQFF.

The chain has TRBV29-1 and TRBJ2-2; the match to TRBD1 covers 9 bases. The V segment lost 5 bases and the J segment 7 bases; nucleotides outside the gene matches: 8. Germline V gives CDR1 SQVTM, CDR2 ANQGSEA. This CDR3 has 14 residues. This CDR3 reads CSVLEGQGIGELFF. In DNA, the CDR3 is TGCAGCGTTCTCGAAGGACAGGGGATCGGGGAGCTGTTTTTT.

The V and J genes are TRBV5-1 and TRBJ2-5; TRBD2 agrees at 7 bases. This CDR3 is 16 amino acids long. J was trimmed by 4 bases and V by 0 bases; bases with no gene match: 9. The germline CDR1 and CDR2 sequences are SGHRS and YFSETQ. The CDR3 nucleotides read TGCGCCAGCAGCTTGGGATCTAGCGGCATGGTAGAGACCCAGTACTTC. Translating gives CASSLGSSGMVETQYF.

This chain uses TRBV18 with TRBJ2-4; perhaps D is TRBD1 or TRBD2 (6 bases each). Trimming removed 4 bases from V and 8 bases from J, with 18 bases in between. The germline V gene encodes CDR1 KGHSH and CDR2 LQKENI. The CDR3 length is 15 residues. CDR3 nucleotides: TGTGCCAGCTCACTGAATGGGGGGCCGGCGGACATTCAGTACTTC. Amino acid sequence: CASSLNGGPADIQYF. The variable domain in full, with the rest retrieved from reference TRBV18 and TRBJ2-4, is NAGVMQNPRHLVRRRGQEARLRCSPMKGHSHVYWYRQLPEEGLKFMVYLQKENIIDESGMPKERFSAEFPKEGPSILRIQQVVRGDSAAYFCASSLNGGPADIQYFGAGTRLSVL.

This clone appeared a few times. The chain combines TRBV7-9 with TRBJ1-2; D is unresolved. Trimming took off 2 bases at V and 6 bases at J, with 16 bases between the two ends. CDR1 is SEHNR, CDR2 FQNEAQ, per germline (reference sequence). The CDR3 loop spans 15 amino acids. DNA of the CDR3: TGTGCCAGCAGCTTATCCAGGTTATGGAAAGATGGCTACACCTTC. Translation gives CASSLSRLWKDGYTF.

This chain connects TRBV5-1 to TRBJ1-2, with 12 bases aligning to TRBD1. This CDR3 has 16 residues. Unmatched junction bases numbered 8, after V lost 4 bases and J lost 4 bases. Germline V CDR1 and CDR2: SGHRS, YFSETQ. The CDR3 region has the DNA TGCGCCAGCAGCCAACGGGACAGGGGGCGACCCTATGGCTACACCTTC. Encoded protein: CASSQRDRGRPYGYTF.

The chain couples TRBV11-3 to TRBJ1-3; no definite D call. The CDR3 is 12 residues long. Germline V CDR1 and CDR2: SGHNT, YENEEA. Between the trimmed V and J ends, which lost 4 bases and 2 bases, there was a span of 3 bases. The CDR3: CASSSAGNTIYF. The CDR3 DNA follows: TGTGCCAGCAGCTCCGCTGGAAACACCATATATTTT.

V and J are TRBV27 and TRBJ1-2; unclear D gene. The CDR3 spans 15 residues. V lost 4 bases and J lost 2, with 14 bases in between. CDR1 is MNHEY, CDR2 SMNVEV, per germline (reference sequence). CDR3 coding DNA: TGTGCCAGCAGTTCCTGGGCCCCCGACAACTATGGCTACACCTTC. Residues: CASSSWAPDNYGYTF.

This sequence joins TRBV6-5 and TRBJ2-2, with 7 bases fitting TRBD2. This CDR3 is 16 amino acids long. Per germline, CDR1 MNHEY and CDR2 SVGAGI. Germline trimming cut 2 bases from V and 2 bases from J; bases unmatched to any gene: 5. The DNA for the CDR3 is TGTGCCAGCAGTTACCCGCGGGGGACTAACACCGGGGAGCTGTTTTTT. As protein: CASSYPRGTNTGELFF.

This rearrangement joins TRBV7-6 to TRBJ1-2, with D maybe TRBD1 (6 bases). This CDR3 comprises 14 residues. Trimming cost V 4 bases and J 5 bases, with 14 bases left between them. Germline V CDR1 and CDR2: SGHVS, FNYEAQ. The CDR3 loop reads CASSSRTEKYGYTF. The CDR3 region has the DNA TGTGCCAGCAGCTCCCGGACAGAGAAGTATGGCTACACCTTC.

This clone was detected a few times. The chain uses TRBV11-2 and TRBJ2-7; a weak D match, TRBD1 (5 bases). The length of the CDR3 is 12 residues. The germline V gene encodes CDR1 SGHAT and CDR2 FQNNGV. V shed 3 bases and J shed 4 bases, with 7 bases lying between them. The CDR3 coding sequence is TGTGCCAGCAGCTTCTCAGGGTACGAGCAGTACTTC. Its translation is CASSFSGYEQYF.

Only a few counts were recorded for this clone. The rearrangement joins TRBV7-9 to TRBJ1-2; D not resolved. The CDR3 extends over 11 amino acids. V was clipped by 1 base and J by 8 bases, with 5 bases between them. CDR1 and CDR2 (germline): SEHNR, FQNEAQ (reference sequence). CDR3 sequence: CASSLETGYTF. CDR3 bases: TGTGCCAGCAGCTTAGAAACAGGCTACACCTTC. The full variable domain, with the rest looked up from reference TRBV7-9 and TRBJ1-2, is DTGVSQNPRHKITKRGQNVTFRCDPISEHNRLYWYRQTLGQGPEFLTYFQNEAQLEKSRLLSDRFSAERPKGSFSTLEIQRTEQGDSAMYLCASSLETGYTFGSGTRLTVV.

This clone was observed a single time. The V gene is TRBV7-9, the J gene TRBJ1-2; D might be TRBD1 (6 bases). Germline V gene lookup returns CDR1 SEHNR and CDR2 FQNEAQ (reference sequence). The V gene lost 2 bases and the J gene lost 8 bases, with 15 bases spanning the gap. There are 14 residues in the CDR3. The CDR3 bases are TGTGCCAGCAGCTTATACCCTGGGGGGCACGGCTACACCTTC. It is translated as CASSLYPGGHGYTF.

The chain joins TRBV15 to TRBJ2-1, with 7 bases aligning to TRBD2. Germline CDR1 LNHNV, CDR2 YYDKDF (reference sequence). V was pared by 0 bases and J by 9 bases, with 11 bases of the junction left unmatched. This CDR3 region has 16 residues. CDR3: CATSRETGGNIIEQFF. CDR3 nucleotides: TGTGCCACCAGCAGAGAAACGGGGGGTAATATTATTGAGCAGTTCTTC.

This clone appeared a few times. The rearrangement uses TRBV19 and TRBJ2-3; 10 bases match TRBD2. J was trimmed by 6 bases and V by 1 base; bases with no gene match: 10. Per the germline V gene, CDR1 is LNHDA and CDR2 is SQIVND (reference sequence). The length of the CDR3 is 17 residues. Here the CDR3 reads CASSIAARSGRADTQYF. CDR3 DNA sequence: TGTGCCAGTAGTATAGCGGCGAGGAGCGGGAGGGCCGATACGCAGTATTTT.

The V gene is TRBV19, the J gene TRBJ1-2, with unresolved D. CDR3 length: 13 amino acids. Trimming removed 3 bases from V and 1 base from J, with 6 bases in between. Germline loops: CDR1 LNHDA, CDR2 SQIVND (reference sequence). The CDR3 loop reads CASSMGNNYGYTF. CDR3 bases: TGTGCCAGTAGTATGGGTAATAACTATGGCTACACCTTC.

The rearrangement joins TRBV7-2 to TRBJ2-7, with TRBD2 identical over 15 bases. The CDR3 spans 16 residues. V was pared by 5 bases and J by 6 bases, with 8 bases of the junction left unmatched. Germline V gene lookup returns CDR1 SGHTA and CDR2 FQGNSA. CDR3 sequence: CASSLRTSGRGGEQYF. CDR3 coding DNA: TGTGCCAGCAGCCTCCGGACTAGCGGGAGGGGGGGCGAGCAGTACTTC.

The genes are TRBV27 and TRBJ1-2; 7 nucleotides line up with TRBD1. The V and J ends lost 2 bases and 0 bases, in that order; junction bases with no gene match: 6. The CDR3 is 16 amino acids. Germline V gene sequence: CDR1 MNHEY, CDR2 SMNVEV (reference sequence). CDR3 nucleotides: TGTGCCAGCAGTTTACGGTGGGACAGAGCTAACTATGGCTACACCTTC. Its translation: CASSLRWDRANYGYTF.